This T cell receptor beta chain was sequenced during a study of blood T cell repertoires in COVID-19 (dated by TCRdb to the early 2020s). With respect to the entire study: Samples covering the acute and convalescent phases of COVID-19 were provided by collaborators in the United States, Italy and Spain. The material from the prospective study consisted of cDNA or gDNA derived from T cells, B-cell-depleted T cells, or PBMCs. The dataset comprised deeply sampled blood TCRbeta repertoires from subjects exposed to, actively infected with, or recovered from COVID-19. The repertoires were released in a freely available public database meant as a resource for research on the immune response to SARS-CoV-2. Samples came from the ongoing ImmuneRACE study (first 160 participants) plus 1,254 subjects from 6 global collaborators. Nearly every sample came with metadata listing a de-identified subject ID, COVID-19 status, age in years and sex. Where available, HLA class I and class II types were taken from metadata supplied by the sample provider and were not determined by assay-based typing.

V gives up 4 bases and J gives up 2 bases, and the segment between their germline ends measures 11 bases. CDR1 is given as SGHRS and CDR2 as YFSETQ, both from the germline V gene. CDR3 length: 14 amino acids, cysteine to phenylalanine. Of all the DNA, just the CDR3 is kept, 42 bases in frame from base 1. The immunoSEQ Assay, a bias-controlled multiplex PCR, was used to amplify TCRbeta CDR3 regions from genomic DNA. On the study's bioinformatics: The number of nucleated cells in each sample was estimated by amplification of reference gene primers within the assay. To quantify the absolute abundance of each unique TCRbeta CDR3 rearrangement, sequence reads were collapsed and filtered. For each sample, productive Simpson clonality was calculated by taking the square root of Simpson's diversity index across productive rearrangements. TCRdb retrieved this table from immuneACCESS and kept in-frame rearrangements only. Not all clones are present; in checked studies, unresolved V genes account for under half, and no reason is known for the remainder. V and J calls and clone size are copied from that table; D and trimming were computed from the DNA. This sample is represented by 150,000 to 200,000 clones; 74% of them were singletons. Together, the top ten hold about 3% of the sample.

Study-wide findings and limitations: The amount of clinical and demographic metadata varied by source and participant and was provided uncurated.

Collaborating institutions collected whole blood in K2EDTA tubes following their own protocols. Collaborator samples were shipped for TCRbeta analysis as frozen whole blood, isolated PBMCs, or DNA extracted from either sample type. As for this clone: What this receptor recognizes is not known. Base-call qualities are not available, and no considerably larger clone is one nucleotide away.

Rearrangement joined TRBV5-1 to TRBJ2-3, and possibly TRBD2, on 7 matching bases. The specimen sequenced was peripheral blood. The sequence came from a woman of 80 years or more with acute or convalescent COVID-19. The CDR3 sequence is CASSAGAFTDTQYF. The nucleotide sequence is TGCGCCAGCAGCGCGGGGGCCTTCACAGATACGCAGTATTTT.